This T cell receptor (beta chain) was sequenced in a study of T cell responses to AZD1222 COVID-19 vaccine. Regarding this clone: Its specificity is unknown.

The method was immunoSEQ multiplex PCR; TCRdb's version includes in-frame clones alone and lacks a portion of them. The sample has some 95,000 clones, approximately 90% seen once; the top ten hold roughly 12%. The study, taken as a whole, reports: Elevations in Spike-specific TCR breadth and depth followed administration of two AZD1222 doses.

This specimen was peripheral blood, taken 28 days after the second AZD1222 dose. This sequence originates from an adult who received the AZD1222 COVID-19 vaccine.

CDR3 amino acids: CASSPVRQGETGELFF. Written as DNA, the CDR3 is TGTGCCAGCAGCCCCGTCAGGCAGGGAGAAACCGGGGAGCTGTTTTTT. V is TRBV5-4 and J is TRBJ2-2, with D perhaps TRBD1 or TRBD2 (5 bases each). With 4 bases removed from V and 5 bases from J, the gap between germline ends came to 18 bases. The CDR3 is made up of 16 amino acids. Per germline, CDR1 SGHNT and CDR2 YYREEE (reference sequence).